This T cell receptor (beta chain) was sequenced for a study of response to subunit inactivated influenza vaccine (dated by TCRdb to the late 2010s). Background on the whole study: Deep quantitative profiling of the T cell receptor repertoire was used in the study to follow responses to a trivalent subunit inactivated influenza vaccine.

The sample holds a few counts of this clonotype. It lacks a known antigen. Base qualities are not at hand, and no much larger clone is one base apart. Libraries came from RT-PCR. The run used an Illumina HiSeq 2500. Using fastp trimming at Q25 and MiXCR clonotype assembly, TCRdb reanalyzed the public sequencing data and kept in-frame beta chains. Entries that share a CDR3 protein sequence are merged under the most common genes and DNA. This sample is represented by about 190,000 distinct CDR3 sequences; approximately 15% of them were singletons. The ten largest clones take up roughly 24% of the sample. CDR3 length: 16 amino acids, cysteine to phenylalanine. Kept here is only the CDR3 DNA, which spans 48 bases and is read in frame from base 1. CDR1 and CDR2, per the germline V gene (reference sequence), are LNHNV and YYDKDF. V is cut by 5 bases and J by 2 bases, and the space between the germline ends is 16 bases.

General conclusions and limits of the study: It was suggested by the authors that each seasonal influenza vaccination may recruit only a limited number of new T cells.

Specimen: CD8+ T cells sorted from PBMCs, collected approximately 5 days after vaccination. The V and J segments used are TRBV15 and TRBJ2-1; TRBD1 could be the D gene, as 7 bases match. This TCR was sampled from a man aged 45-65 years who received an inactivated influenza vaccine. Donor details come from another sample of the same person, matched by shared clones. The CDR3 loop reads CATSPGGTETYNEQFF. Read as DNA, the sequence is TGTGCCACCAGCCCTGGGGGGACAGAGACCTACAATGAGCAGTTCTTC.